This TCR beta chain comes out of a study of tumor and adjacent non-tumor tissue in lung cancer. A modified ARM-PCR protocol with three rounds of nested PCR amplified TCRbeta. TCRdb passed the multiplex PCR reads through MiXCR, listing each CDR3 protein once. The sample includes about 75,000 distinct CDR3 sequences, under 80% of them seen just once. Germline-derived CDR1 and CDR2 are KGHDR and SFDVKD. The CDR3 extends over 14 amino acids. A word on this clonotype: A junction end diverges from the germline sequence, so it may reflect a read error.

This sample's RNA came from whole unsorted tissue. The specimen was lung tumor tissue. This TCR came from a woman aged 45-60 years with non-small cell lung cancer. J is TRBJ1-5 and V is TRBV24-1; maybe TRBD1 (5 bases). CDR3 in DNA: TGTGCCACCAGTGATTCTGACGGGCCGGGGCCCCAACATTTT. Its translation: CATSDSDGPGPQHF.